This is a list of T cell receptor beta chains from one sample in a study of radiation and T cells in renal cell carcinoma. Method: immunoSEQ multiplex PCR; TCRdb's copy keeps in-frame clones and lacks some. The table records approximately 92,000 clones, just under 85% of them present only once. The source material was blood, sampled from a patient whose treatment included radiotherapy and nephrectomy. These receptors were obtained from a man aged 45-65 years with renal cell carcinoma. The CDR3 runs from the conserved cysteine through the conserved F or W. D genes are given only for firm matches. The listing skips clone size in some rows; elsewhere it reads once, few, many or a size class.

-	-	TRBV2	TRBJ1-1	CASSDRATEAFF	TGTGCCAGCAGTGACAGGGCCACTGAAGCTTTCTTT
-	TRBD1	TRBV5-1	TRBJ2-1	CASSWDGTASEQFF	TGCGCCAGCAGCTGGGACGGGACAGCCTCTGAGCAGTTCTTC
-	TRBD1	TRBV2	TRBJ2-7	CASSSPGQVKYEQYF	TGTGCCAGCAGTTCCCCGGGACAGGTAAAATACGAGCAGTACTTC
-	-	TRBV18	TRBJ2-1	CASSPAQLPTNEQFF	TGTGCCAGCTCACCAGCTCAACTCCCAACCAATGAGCAGTTCTTC
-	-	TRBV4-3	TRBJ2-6	CASSQDLRIGLLTF	TGCGCCAGCAGCCAAGATCTCAGGATTGGACTCCTGACTTTT
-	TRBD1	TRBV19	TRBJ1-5	CASSIQGTGHISNQPQHF	TGTGCCAGTAGTATACAGGGGACAGGACATATTAGCAATCAGCCCCAGCATTTT
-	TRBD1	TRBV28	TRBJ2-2	CASSLGQDVGELFF	TGTGCCAGCAGTTTAGGACAGGACGTCGGGGAGCTGTTTTTT
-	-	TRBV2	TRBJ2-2	CASSRAIGTGELFF	TGTGCCAGCAGTAGGGCTATAGGGACCGGGGAGCTGTTTTTT
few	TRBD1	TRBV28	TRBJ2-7	CASSKQGADYEQYF	TGTGCCAGCAGTAAACAGGGGGCGGATTACGAGCAGTACTTC
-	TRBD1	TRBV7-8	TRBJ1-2	CASSLRPGGGNYGYTF	TGTGCCAGCAGCTTACGGCCAGGGGGTGGGAACTATGGCTACACCTTC
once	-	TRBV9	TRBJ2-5	CASSVASRGQETQYF	TGTGCCAGCAGCGTAGCCTCGAGGGGGCAAGAGACCCAGTACTTC
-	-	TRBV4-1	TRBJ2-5	CASSQGGRETQYF	TGCGCCAGCAGCCAAGGCGGGCGGGAGACCCAGTACTTC
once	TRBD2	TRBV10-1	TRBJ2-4	CASPPLAGAAKNIQYF	TGCGCCAGCCCCCCCCTAGCGGGGGCAGCCAAAAACATTCAGTACTTC
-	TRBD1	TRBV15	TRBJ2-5	CATSRDSGGTQYF	TGTGCCACCAGCAGAGATTCAGGGGGGACCCAGTACTTC
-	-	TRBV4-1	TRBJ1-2	CASSQDPRDYGYTF	TGCGCCAGCAGCCAAGATCCCAGAGACTATGGCTACACCTTC
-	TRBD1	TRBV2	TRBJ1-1	CASRDRVVLTEAFF	TGTGCCAGCAGAGACAGGGTCGTGTTGACTGAAGCTTTCTTT
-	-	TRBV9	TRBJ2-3	CASSVGWGRLTDTQYF	TGTGCCAGCAGCGTAGGATGGGGGCGACTCACAGATACGCAGTATTTT
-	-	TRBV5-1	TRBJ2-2	CASSFTGFANTGELFF	TGCGCCAGCAGCTTTACGGGGTTCGCGAACACCGGGGAGCTGTTTTTT
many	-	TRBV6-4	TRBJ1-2	CASSSGRGLDGYTF	TGTGCCAGCAGCTCCGGGCGAGGGTTAGATGGCTACACCTTC
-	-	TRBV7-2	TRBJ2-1	CASRGGHNIAYNEQFF	TGTGCCAGCAGAGGGGGACACAACATAGCTTACAATGAGCAGTTCTTC
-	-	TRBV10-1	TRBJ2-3	CAFPASGWGHTDTQYF	TGCGCCTTCCCTGCGTCAGGGTGGGGGCACACAGATACGCAGTATTTT
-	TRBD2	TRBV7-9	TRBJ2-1	CASRKGTSGRAGDEQFF	TGTGCCAGCAGGAAAGGGACTAGCGGGAGGGCTGGGGATGAGCAGTTCTTC
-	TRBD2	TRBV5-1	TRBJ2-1	CASSLEASGSSYNEQFF	TGCGCCAGCAGCTTGGAGGCGAGCGGGAGCTCCTACAATGAGCAGTTCTTC
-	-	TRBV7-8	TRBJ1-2	CASSGRLIGRDNYGYTF	TGTGCCAGCAGCGGGAGACTAATAGGACGGGACAACTATGGCTACACCTTC
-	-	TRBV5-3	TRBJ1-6	CARSPHSDRTYNSPLHF	TGTGCCAGAAGCCCCCATTCGGACCGGACCTATAATTCACCCCTCCACTTT
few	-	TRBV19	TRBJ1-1	CASREQQGNTEAFF	TGTGCCAGTAGAGAACAACAGGGGAACACTGAAGCTTTCTTT
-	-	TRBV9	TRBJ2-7	CASSFQTGSEQYF	TGTGCCAGCAGCTTCCAGACCGGGTCCGAGCAGTACTTC
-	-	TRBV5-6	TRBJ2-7	CASSLATRMLSEQYF	TGTGCCAGCAGCTTGGCCACCCGGATGCTTAGCGAGCAGTACTTC
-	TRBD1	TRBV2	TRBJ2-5	CASSGQGRQETQYF	TGTGCCAGCAGCGGACAGGGTAGGCAAGAGACCCAGTACTTC
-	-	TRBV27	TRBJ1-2	CASSFSIQPSNYGYTF	TGTGCCAGCAGTTTCTCGATACAGCCTTCTAACTATGGCTACACCTTC
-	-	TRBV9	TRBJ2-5	CASSARAPADGTQYF	TGTGCCAGCAGCGCCCGCGCACCTGCGGATGGGACCCAGTACTTC
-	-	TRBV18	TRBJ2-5	CASSPGIGETQYF	TGTGCCAGCTCACCGGGGATCGGGGAGACCCAGTACTTC
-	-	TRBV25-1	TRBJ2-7	CASSEPDSYEQYF	TGTGCCAGCAGTGAACCCGACAGCTACGAGCAGTACTTC
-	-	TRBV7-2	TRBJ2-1	CASSISGYNEQFF	TGTGCCAGCAGCATTAGCGGCTACAATGAGCAGTTCTTC
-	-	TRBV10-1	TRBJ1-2	CASSGGQGRNGYTF	TGCGCCAGCAGTGGGGGCCAGGGACGAAATGGCTACACCTTC